The next 23 T cell receptor beta chains were all read from a single sample in a study of blood T cells in healthy people across ages. The use of a sample-barcoded 5' primer and a J-beta primer mix characterized a second PCR of about 7 to 12 cycles. TCRdb used MiXCR to reprocess the 5' RACE reads, holding one entry per CDR3 protein. The table includes approximately 810,000 distinct CDR3 sequences, under 35% detected once. The sample consisted of blood. The receptor source for this set is a woman older than 75 in good health.

Note on this clonotype: This CDR3 fails to terminate in the conserved phenylalanine or tryptophan, so it likely reflects a read error. The chain carries TRBV12-3 or TRBV12-4 and TRBJ2-7; either TRBD1 or TRBD2 may supply D (5 bases each). The CDR3 length is 16 residues. CDR3 nucleotides: TGTACCAGCAGTCCCCCAGTTGGGACGAGCTCCTACGAGCAGTACTGC. It encodes CTSSPPVGTSSYEQYC.

The V and J genes are TRBV4-3 and TRBJ2-2, with D perhaps assigned TRBD1 or TRBD2 (5 bases each). The CDR3 covers 16 residues. Germline CDR1 is LGHNA and CDR2 is YSLEER. V was cut by 5 bases and J by 0 bases, with 13 bases left in between. CDR3 in amino acids: CASSAHGTPNTGELFF. CDR3 nucleotide sequence: TGCGCCAGCAGCGCTCACGGGACGCCGAACACCGGGGAGCTGTTTTTT.

In its sample, this clonotype was seen many times. V is TRBV12-3 or TRBV12-4 and J is TRBJ2-1; 9 nucleotides agree with TRBD1. V trimming: 4 bases; J trimming: 2 bases; junction bases outside the gene matches: 3. This CDR3 contains 15 residues. The CDR3 reads CASSWGQGTYNEQFF. The CDR3 DNA reads TGTGCCAGCAGTTGGGGACAGGGAACCTACAATGAGCAGTTCTTC.

This clonotype was picked up many times. The chain is built from TRBV9 and TRBJ1-1, with unresolved D. The CDR3 has 13 amino acids. V shed 0 bases and J shed 1 base, with 4 bases lying between them. From germline, CDR1 is SGDLS and CDR2 YYNGEE. The CDR3 DNA sequence: TGTGCCAGCAGCGTAGAGGGGAACACTGAAGCTTTCTTT. This translates into CASSVEGNTEAFF.

The chain is built from TRBV7-9 and TRBJ1-1, with 8 bases matching TRBD1. Germline trimming cut 5 bases from V and 5 bases from J; bases unmatched to any gene: 13. CDR3 size: 16 residues. Germline values: CDR1 SEHNR, CDR2 FQNEAQ (reference sequence). CDR3 DNA: TGTGCCAGCAGCGCCCGGACAGGGCTAACTGGGACTGAAGCTTTCTTT. Translated: CASSARTGLTGTEAFF.

The sample holds many counts of this clonotype. V is TRBV7-2 and J is TRBJ2-1, with 8 bases identical to TRBD2. Trimming removed 6 bases from V and 6 bases from J; junction bases left unmatched: 16. Germline CDR1 is SGHTA and CDR2 is FQGNSA. The CDR3 length is 17 residues. The CDR3 sequence: CASSPPIGAGAPNEQFF. Written as DNA, the CDR3 is TGTGCCAGCAGTCCCCCTATAGGAGCGGGGGCGCCCAATGAGCAGTTCTTC. The full variable domain, rest sourced from reference TRBV7-2 and TRBJ2-1, is GAGVSQSPSNKVTEKGKDVELRCDPISGHTALYWYRQSLGQGLEFLIYFQGNSAPDKSGLPSDRFSAERTGGSVSTLTIQRTQQEDSAVYLCASSPPIGAGAPNEQFFGPGTRLTVL.

The chain employs TRBV7-2 and TRBJ2-7; D gene uncertain. From germline, CDR1 is SGHTA and CDR2 FQGNSA. V dropped 5 bases and J dropped 5 bases, with 16 bases sitting between them. This CDR3 region has 14 residues. CDR3: CASSPRRLGNEQYF. In nucleotides, the CDR3 is TGTGCCAGCAGCCCCCGGCGACTGGGGAACGAGCAGTACTTC.

In its sample, this clonotype was seen a few times. The junction departs from the called germline gene at one end, perhaps through a read error. The chain combines TRBV6-1 with TRBJ2-5, with D unresolved. With the DNA end fitting TRBJ2-7 better, the J assignment may be wrong. Per germline, CDR1 MNHNS and CDR2 SASEGT. This CDR3 comprises 14 residues. The CDR3 region is CASREVIRSYEQYF. The CDR3 nucleotides are TGTGCCAGCAGGGAAGTAATCCGATCCTACGAGCAGTACTTC.

Comments on this clonotype: A read error may be the cause here, since a much bigger clone is one base away. The chain is built from TRBV6-5 and TRBJ2-1; no definite D call. The J call may be mistaken, given a closer DNA end match to TRBJ2-7. This CDR3 has 11 residues. Per germline, CDR1 MNHEY and CDR2 SVGAGI. CDR3 in DNA: TGTGCCAGCAGAGCCTACAATGAGCAGTACTTC. Amino acid sequence: CASRAYNEQYF.

This clonotype was counted ten times or more. The V call is TRBV29-1, the J call TRBJ2-2; the D is unclear. Germline CDR1 is SQVTM and CDR2 is ANQGSEA. The CDR3 length is 14 residues. The germline V and J ends were trimmed by 4 bases and 1 base, with 10 bases remaining between them. The CDR3 is CSVANYKNTGELFF. CDR3 bases: TGCAGCGTTGCAAATTACAAGAACACCGGGGAGCTGTTTTTT.

This clonotype was seen only a few times. In DNA form, the CDR3 reads TGTGCCAGCAGCTTGGTAGGACAGCTTTATTCACCCCTCCACTTT. Its translation: CASSLVGQLYSPLHF. This chain links TRBV5-4 with TRBJ1-6; TRBD1 is a possible D gene (6 bases). This CDR3 comprises 15 residues. The germline V gene encodes CDR1 SGHNT and CDR2 YYREEE (reference sequence). Trimming shortened V by 0 bases and J by 8 bases, and 12 bases separated the two germline ends.

The chain links TRBV20-1 to TRBJ2-1; D uncertain. The germline gives CDR1 DFQATT, CDR2 SNEGSKA (reference sequence). This CDR3 comprises 13 residues. V was shortened by 2 bases and J by 3 bases, with 8 bases between the two germline ends. The CDR3 here is CSARPTVYNEQFF. CDR3 nucleotide sequence: TGCAGTGCTAGACCGACCGTCTACAATGAGCAGTTCTTC.

V gene TRBV5-4 combines with J gene TRBJ2-5, with 15 bases matching TRBD2. CDR1 and CDR2 (germline): SGHNT, YYREEE (reference sequence). Trimming took 0 bases from V and 1 from J; bases not matched to a gene: 4. The CDR3 loop spans 18 amino acids. CDR3: CASSLARTSGGVQETQYF. In DNA form, the CDR3 reads TGTGCCAGCAGCTTGGCGCGGACTAGCGGGGGGGTCCAAGAGACCCAGTACTTC.

This clonotype was counted many times. The genes are TRBV6-2 or TRBV6-3 and TRBJ2-3; weak D call: TRBD2 (5 bases). The CDR3 sequence is 17 residues long. Deletions cut 5 bases from V and 0 bases from J, with 18 bases between. CDR1 is MNHEY and CDR2 is SVGEGT in the germline V gene. The CDR3 DNA is TGTGCCAGCAGTCCTCTTCGGACTTTTGCTAGCACAGATACGCAGTATTTT. It codes for CASSPLRTFASTDTQYF.

As concerns this clonotype: At one end, the junction sequence differs from germline, possibly due to a read error. The chain recombines TRBV5-1 with TRBJ2-3; TRBD1 aligns across 10 bases. CDR1 and CDR2 from the germline V gene are SGHRS and YFSETQ. The CDR3 spans 15 residues. The CDR3 DNA reads TGCGCCAGCAGCCGGGACAGGGGAAGCACAGATACGCGGTATTTT. Its protein product is CASSRDRGSTDTRYF.

This clonotype was counted at least ten times. This sequence joins TRBV7-9 and TRBJ2-3, with unresolved D. The CDR3 has 12 residues. Germline CDR1 and CDR2: SEHNR and FQNEAQ (reference sequence). Trimming shortened V by 5 bases and J by 4 bases, and 7 bases separated the two germline ends. The CDR3 is CASSIGPDTQYF. DNA for the CDR3: TGTGCCAGCAGCATCGGTCCAGATACGCAGTATTTT.

With respect to this clonotype: With a much larger clone just one base away, this may be a read error. The chain is built from TRBV12-3 or TRBV12-4 and TRBJ2-3; the match to TRBD1 covers 7 bases. CDR3 size: 14 residues. V gave up 4 bases and J gave up 5 bases; unmatched junction bases: 6. The CDR3 loop is CASSCRAGGDTQYF. CDR3 DNA sequence: TGTGCCAGCAGTTGCAGGGCAGGGGGAGATACGCAGTATTTT.

This clonotype has a count of ten or more. The genes are TRBV5-1 and TRBJ2-1, with 11 bases fitting TRBD1. CDR1 and CDR2 from the germline V gene are SGHRS and YFSETQ. This CDR3 contains 15 residues. The V gene end was trimmed by 0 bases and the J gene end by 5 bases; junction bases not matched to a gene: 1. The CDR3 DNA sequence: TGCGCCAGCAGCTTGGGGGACAGGGGGGACAATGAGCAGTTCTTC. This sequence encodes CASSLGDRGDNEQFF.

The chain carries TRBV7-2 and TRBJ2-7; no clear D gene. Germline lookup yields CDR1 SGHTA and CDR2 FQGNSA. The CDR3 runs to 14 residues. V was clipped by 5 bases and J by 7 bases, with 18 bases between them. The CDR3 DNA sequence: TGTGCCAGCAGCCCCACTTTTAGGAGAGGTGAGCAGTACTTC. Encoded protein: CASSPTFRRGEQYF.

This clonotype was found many times. The V gene is TRBV7-2, the J gene TRBJ2-5, with 8 bases identical to TRBD1. This CDR3 is 14 amino acids long. Germline CDR1 reads SGHTA; CDR2 reads FQGNSA. J was trimmed by 5 bases and V by 6 bases; bases with no gene match: 8. The CDR3 reads CASSSQGARETQYF. In DNA, the CDR3 is TGTGCCAGCAGTTCCCAGGGGGCGCGGGAGACCCAGTACTTC.

This clonotype was detected many times. The genes are TRBV2 and TRBJ2-5; weak D call: TRBD2 (5 bases). The CDR3 has 15 residues. Germline values: CDR1 SNHLY, CDR2 FYNNEI. Between the trimmed V and J ends, which lost 8 bases and 0 bases, there was a span of 16 bases. The CDR3 region is CASCRERGNQETQYF. DNA for the CDR3: TGTGCCAGCTGCCGAGAACGGGGTAACCAAGAGACCCAGTACTTC.

Comments on this clonotype: One base away lies a much larger clone, so this may be a sequencing read error. The J gene is TRBJ2-5, the V gene TRBV5-1; TRBD2 matches at 14 bases. The CDR3 sequence is 16 residues long. J was trimmed by 11 bases and V by 3 bases; bases with no gene match: 12. Germline CDR1 SGHRS, CDR2 YFSETQ. CDR3 amino acids: CASSSGGLAGAAEQYF. CDR3 in DNA: TGCGCCAGCAGCTCGGGGGGACTAGCGGGGGCCGCGGAGCAGTACTTC.

This clonotype has a handful of counts. A read error may be the cause here, since a much bigger clone is one base away. This sequence joins TRBV7-8 and TRBJ2-5, with D perhaps matching TRBD1 (6 bases). This CDR3 region has 16 residues. From germline, CDR1 is SGHVS and CDR2 FQNEAQ. V gave up 1 base and J gave up 11 bases, with 23 bases separating them. The CDR3 nucleotides are TGTGCCAGCAGCTTAGGCTATATGGACAGTAACAATGAGCAGTACTTC. Translating gives CASSLGYMDSNNEQYF.